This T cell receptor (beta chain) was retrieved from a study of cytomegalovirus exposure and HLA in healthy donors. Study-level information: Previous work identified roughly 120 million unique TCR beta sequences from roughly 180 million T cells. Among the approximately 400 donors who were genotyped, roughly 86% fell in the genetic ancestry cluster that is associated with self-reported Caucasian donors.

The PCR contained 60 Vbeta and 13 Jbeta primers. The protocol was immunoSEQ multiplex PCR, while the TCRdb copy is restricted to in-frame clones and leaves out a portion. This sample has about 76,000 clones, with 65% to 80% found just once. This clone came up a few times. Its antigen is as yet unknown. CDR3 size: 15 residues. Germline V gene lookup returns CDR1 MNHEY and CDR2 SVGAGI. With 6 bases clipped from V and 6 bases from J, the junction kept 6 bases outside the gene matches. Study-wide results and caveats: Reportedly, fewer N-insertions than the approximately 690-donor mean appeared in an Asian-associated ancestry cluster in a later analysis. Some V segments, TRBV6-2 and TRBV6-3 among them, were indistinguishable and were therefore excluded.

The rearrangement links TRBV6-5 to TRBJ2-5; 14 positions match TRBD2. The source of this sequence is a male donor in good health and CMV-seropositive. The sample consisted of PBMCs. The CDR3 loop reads CASSPTSGGAKTQYF. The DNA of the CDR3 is TGTGCCAGCAGCCCGACTAGCGGGGGGGCGAAGACCCAGTACTTC.